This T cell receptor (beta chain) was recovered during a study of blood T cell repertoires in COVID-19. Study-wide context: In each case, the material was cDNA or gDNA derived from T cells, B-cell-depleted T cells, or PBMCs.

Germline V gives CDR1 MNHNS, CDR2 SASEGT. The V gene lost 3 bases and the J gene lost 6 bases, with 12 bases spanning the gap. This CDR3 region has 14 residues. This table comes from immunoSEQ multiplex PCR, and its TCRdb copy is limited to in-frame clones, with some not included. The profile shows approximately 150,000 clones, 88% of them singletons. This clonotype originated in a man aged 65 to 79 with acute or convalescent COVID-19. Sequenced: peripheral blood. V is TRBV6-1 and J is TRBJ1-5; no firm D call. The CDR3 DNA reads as TGTGCCAGCAGTGATTCAGTCTTTGTTCAGCCCCAGCATTTT. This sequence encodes CASSDSVFVQPQHF.